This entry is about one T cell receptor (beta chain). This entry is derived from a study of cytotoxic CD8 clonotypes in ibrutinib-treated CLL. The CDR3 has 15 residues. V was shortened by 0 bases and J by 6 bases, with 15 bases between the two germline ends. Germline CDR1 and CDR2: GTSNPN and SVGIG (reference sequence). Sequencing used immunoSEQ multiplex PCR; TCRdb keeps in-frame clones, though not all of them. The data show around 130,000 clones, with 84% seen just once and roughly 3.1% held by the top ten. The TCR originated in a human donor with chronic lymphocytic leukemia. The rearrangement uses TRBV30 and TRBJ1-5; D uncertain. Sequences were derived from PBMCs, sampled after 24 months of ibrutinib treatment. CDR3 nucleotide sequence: TGTGCCTGGAGTGTTTCCCGGAGAGTTGGTCAGCCCCAGCATTTT. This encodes CAWSVSRRVGQPQHF.